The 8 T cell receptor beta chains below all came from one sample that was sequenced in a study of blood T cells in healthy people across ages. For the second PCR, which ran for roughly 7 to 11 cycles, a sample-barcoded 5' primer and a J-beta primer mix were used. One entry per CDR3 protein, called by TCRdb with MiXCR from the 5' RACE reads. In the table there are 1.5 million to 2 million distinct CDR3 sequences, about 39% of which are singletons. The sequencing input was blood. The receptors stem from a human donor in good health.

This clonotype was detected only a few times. This chain's CDR3 is CSVSSTGENYGYTF. DNA for the CDR3: TGCAGCGTTTCCTCGACAGGGGAAAATTATGGCTACACCTTC. The chain joins TRBV29-1 to TRBJ1-2, with 8 bases fitting TRBD1. V was pared by 5 bases and J by 5 bases, with 10 bases of the junction left unmatched. This CDR3 region has 14 residues. Germline CDR1 reads SQVTM; CDR2 reads ANQGSEA.

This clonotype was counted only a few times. The CDR3 spells CSVDQGPTVAEAFF. The CDR3 DNA follows: TGCAGCGTTGACCAGGGCCCGACTGTAGCTGAAGCTTTCTTT. The chain carries TRBV29-1 and TRBJ1-1; a weak D match, TRBD1 (5 bases). Germline assignment: CDR1 SQVTM and CDR2 ANQGSEA. The CDR3 totals 14 residues. Trimming left V 3 bases short and J 6 bases short, with 17 bases between.

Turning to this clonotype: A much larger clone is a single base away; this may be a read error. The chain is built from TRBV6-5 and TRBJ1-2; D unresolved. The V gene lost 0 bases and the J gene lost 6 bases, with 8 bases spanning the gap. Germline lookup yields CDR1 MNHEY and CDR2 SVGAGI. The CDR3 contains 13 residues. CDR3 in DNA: TGTGCCAGCAGTTACTCGGTCGGGGATGGCTACACCTTC. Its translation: CASSYSVGDGYTF.

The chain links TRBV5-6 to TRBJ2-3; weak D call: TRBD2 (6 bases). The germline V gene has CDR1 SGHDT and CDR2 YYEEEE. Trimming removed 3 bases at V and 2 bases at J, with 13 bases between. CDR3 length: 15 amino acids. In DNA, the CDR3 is TGTGCCAGCAGCTCCCTGGAGGACTACACAGATACGCAGTATTTT. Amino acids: CASSSLEDYTDTQYF.

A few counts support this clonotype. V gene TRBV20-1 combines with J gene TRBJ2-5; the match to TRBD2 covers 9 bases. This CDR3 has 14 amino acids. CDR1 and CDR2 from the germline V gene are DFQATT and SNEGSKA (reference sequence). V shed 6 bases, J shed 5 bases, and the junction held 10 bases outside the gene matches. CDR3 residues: CSANPSGVWETQYF. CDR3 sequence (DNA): TGCAGTGCGAACCCTAGCGGGGTGTGGGAGACCCAGTACTTC.

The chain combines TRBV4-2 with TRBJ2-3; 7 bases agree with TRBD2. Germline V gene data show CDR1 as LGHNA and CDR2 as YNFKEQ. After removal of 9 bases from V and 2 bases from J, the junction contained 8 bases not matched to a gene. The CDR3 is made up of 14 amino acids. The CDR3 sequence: CASRGETDTDTQYF. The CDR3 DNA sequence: TGTGCCAGTCGGGGGGAAACTGACACAGATACGCAGTATTTT.

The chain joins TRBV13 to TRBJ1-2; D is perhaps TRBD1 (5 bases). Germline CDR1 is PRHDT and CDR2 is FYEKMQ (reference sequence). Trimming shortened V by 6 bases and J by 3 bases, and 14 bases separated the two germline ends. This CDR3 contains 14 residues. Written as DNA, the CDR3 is TGTGCCAGCAGGCTGGCAGGGAGTGACTATGGCTACACCTTC. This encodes CASRLAGSDYGYTF.

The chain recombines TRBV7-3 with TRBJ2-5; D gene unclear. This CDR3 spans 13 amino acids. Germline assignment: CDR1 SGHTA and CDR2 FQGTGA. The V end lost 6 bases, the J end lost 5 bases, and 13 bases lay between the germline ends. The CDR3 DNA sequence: TGTGCCAGCAGTAACGGCAGGTGGGAGACCCAGTACTTC. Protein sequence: CASSNGRWETQYF.